This entry lists 19 T cell receptor beta chains sequenced from one sample in a study. From the 5' RACE reads, TCRdb called clonotypes with MiXCR, one entry per CDR3 protein. The sample lists 25,000 to 40,000 distinct CDR3 sequences, roughly a quarter occurring once. The specimen sequenced was memory CD4+ T cells sorted from blood. This sample's subset: memory CD4+ T cells, CD4+CD45RO+CD25-. The receptors come from a female donor with breast cancer.

V usage is TRBV5-1 and J usage is TRBJ2-7, with D possibly matching TRBD1 (5 bases). CDR3 size: 14 residues. From germline, CDR1 is SGHRS and CDR2 YFSETQ. Trimming took 5 bases from V and 2 from J, leaving 14 bases between them. The CDR3, as DNA: TGCGCCAGCAGGCCTTCGGCAGGGACCTACGAGCAGTACTTC. It is translated as CASRPSAGTYEQYF.

The rearrangement joins TRBV12-3 or TRBV12-4 to TRBJ2-5; 7 bases map to TRBD1. This CDR3 has 14 residues. V lost 4 bases, J lost 3 bases, and 5 bases stayed unmatched. CDR3 DNA sequence: TGTGCCAGCAGTTGGGTCACAGGGGAAGAGACCCAGTACTTC. This encodes CASSWVTGEETQYF.

For this clonotype: It may be a read error: a sequence one base away is much more abundant. This sequence joins TRBV27 and TRBJ2-7; 7 nucleotides match TRBD1. Germline loops: CDR1 MNHEY, CDR2 SMNVEV (reference sequence). There are 13 residues in the CDR3. The CDR3 reads CVSSWNRGYEQYF. The CDR3 DNA reads as TGTGTCAGCAGTTGGAACAGGGGTTACGAGCAGTACTTC.

This chain joins TRBV27 and TRBJ2-5, with D maybe TRBD2 (6 bases). This CDR3 has 13 amino acids. Germline loops: CDR1 MNHEY, CDR2 SMNVEV (reference sequence). Trimming removed 5 bases at V and 5 bases at J, with 12 bases between. The CDR3 region is CASSPGGAETQYF. In DNA, the CDR3 is TGTGCCAGCAGTCCTGGCGGGGCCGAGACCCAGTACTTC.

The genes are TRBV9 and TRBJ2-2; D ambiguous. The CDR3 length is 12 residues. Trimming shortened V by 0 bases and J by 5 bases, and 2 bases separated the two germline ends. Germline lookup yields CDR1 SGDLS and CDR2 YYNGEE. CDR3 sequence reads: CASSVVTGELFF. In DNA form, the CDR3 reads TGTGCCAGCAGCGTAGTGACCGGGGAGCTGTTTTTT.

In this sample, this clonotype is medium-sized. This chain links TRBV27 with TRBJ2-5; D is possibly TRBD2 (6 bases). V was pared by 8 bases and J by 4 bases, with 14 bases between. Germline loops: CDR1 MNHEY, CDR2 SMNVEV (reference sequence). This CDR3 has 13 amino acids. The CDR3 bases are TGTGCCAGCGGGCGGGGACGGGCAGAGACCCAGTACTTC. Amino acid sequence: CASGRGRAETQYF.

There are many counts of this clonotype. The chain has TRBV5-4 and TRBJ1-2; weak D call: TRBD1 (6 bases). The CDR3 is made up of 14 amino acids. Germline V gene data show CDR1 as SGHNT and CDR2 as YYREEE (reference sequence). V was pared by 10 bases and J by 0 bases, with 16 bases between. The CDR3 is CAYGVGGSNYGYTF. CDR3 sequence (DNA): TGTGCCTACGGAGTAGGGGGATCTAACTATGGCTACACCTTC.

In regard to this clonotype: This clone may be a read error of a much larger clone one base away. The rearrangement links TRBV20-1 to TRBJ2-7; D is uncertain. This CDR3 has 14 amino acids. Germline values: CDR1 DFQATT, CDR2 SNEGSKA (reference sequence). V lost 2 bases and J lost 0, with 11 bases in between. Written as DNA, the CDR3 is TGCAGTGCTAGAAGTATCCAGGTCTCCTACGAGCAGTACGTC. It encodes CSARSIQVSYEQYV.

This clonotype appeared many times. The chain has TRBV15 and TRBJ2-2, with D tentatively TRBD1 (6 bases). In germline, CDR1 is LNHNV, CDR2 YYDKDF (reference sequence). Trimming left V 3 bases short and J 6 bases short, with 11 bases between. The CDR3 has 14 amino acids. As DNA, the CDR3 is TGTGCCACCAGCAGCCGAACAGGGTCCGGGGAGCTGTTTTTT. It encodes CATSSRTGSGELFF.

This clonotype was counted between two and nine times. The rearrangement links TRBV28 to TRBJ1-2, with 7 bases fitting TRBD1. The CDR3 runs 14 residues. After removal of 6 bases from V and 1 base from J, the junction contained 5 bases not matched to a gene. Germline V gene lookup returns CDR1 MDHEN and CDR2 SYDVKM. In nucleotides, the CDR3 is TGTGCCAGCAGCTTCAGGGGGATTAACTATGGCTACACCTTC. Protein sequence: CASSFRGINYGYTF.

This chain joins TRBV7-3 and TRBJ1-5; D is uncertain. The germline gives CDR1 SGHTA, CDR2 FQGTGA. The V and J ends lost 5 bases and 4 bases respectively, with 9 bases between them. This CDR3 is built from 13 residues. CDR3 residues: CASSPEANQPQHF. The CDR3 DNA reads as TGTGCCAGCAGCCCGGAAGCTAATCAGCCCCAGCATTTT.

This clonotype was observed a few times. The V and J genes are TRBV4-2 and TRBJ2-2; no clear D gene. The CDR3 covers 16 residues. Trimming cost V 4 bases and J 1 base, with 13 bases left between them. Germline V gene lookup returns CDR1 LGHNA and CDR2 YNFKEQ. The DNA of the CDR3 is TGTGCCAGCAGCCCCCTTCCACACGGGAACACCGGGGAGCTGTTTTTT. Its protein product is CASSPLPHGNTGELFF.

The chain combines TRBV6-2 or TRBV6-3 with TRBJ1-2, with D tentatively TRBD1 (6 bases). CDR3 length: 14 amino acids. Germline assignment: CDR1 MNHEY and CDR2 SVGEGT. The V end lost 5 bases, the J end lost 8 bases, and 18 bases lay between the germline ends. The chain's CDR3 is CASSTGIRSSGYTF. The DNA of the CDR3 is TGTGCCAGCAGTACAGGGATTCGGTCCTCGGGCTACACCTTC.

V usage is TRBV7-2 and J usage is TRBJ2-3, with D unresolved. V lost 4 bases and J lost 10, with 6 bases in between. The CDR3 is made up of 10 amino acids. Germline V CDR1 and CDR2: SGHTA, FQGNSA. The DNA of the CDR3 is TGTGCCAGCAGCTCTCAAGCGCAGTATTTT. Its translation: CASSSQAQYF.

This clonotype occurred many times. The chain carries TRBV7-3 and TRBJ2-3; D remains unclear. Trimming stripped 5 bases from V and 0 bases from J, with 12 bases between. The germline CDR1 and CDR2 sequences are SGHTA and FQGTGA. The CDR3 has 15 residues. The CDR3 loop reads CASSPRLSSTDTQYF. CDR3 bases: TGTGCCAGCAGCCCTCGACTGTCTAGCACAGATACGCAGTATTTT.

This clonotype was counted at least ten times. In DNA, the CDR3 is TGCAGTGCTGACCGGGACGGCAACAATGAGCAGTTCTTC. Protein sequence: CSADRDGNNEQFF. The genes are TRBV20-1 and TRBJ2-1; D may match TRBD1 or TRBD2 (5 bases each). Trimming stripped 5 bases from V and 5 bases from J, with 13 bases between. Germline loops: CDR1 DFQATT, CDR2 SNEGSKA (reference sequence). CDR3 size: 13 residues.

By sample share, this clonotype is medium-sized (0.01 to 0.1%). The chain carries TRBV27 and TRBJ2-5; D possibly corresponds to TRBD1 (6 bases). V lost 4 bases and J 5 bases, leaving 17 bases between the germline ends. The CDR3 has 15 residues. From germline, CDR1 is MNHEY and CDR2 SMNVEV (reference sequence). Written as DNA, the CDR3 is TGTGCCAGCAGTTCTCTACAGGGCTTGGTTGAGACCCAGTACTTC. This translates into CASSSLQGLVETQYF.

This clonotype has only one observation. The chain links TRBV6-5 to TRBJ2-3; 8 positions match TRBD2. In germline, CDR1 is MNHEY, CDR2 SVGAGI. The CDR3 is made up of 14 amino acids. Trimming at V came to 3 bases and at J to 9 bases, leaving 8 bases not matched to a gene. CDR3 region: CASSYSSGSGTQYF. CDR3 bases: TGTGCCAGCAGTTATAGCAGCGGGAGTGGCACGCAGTATTTT.

This clonotype has only a few counts. The V gene is TRBV7-8, the J gene TRBJ1-6, with D perhaps matching TRBD1 (5 bases). V shed 0 bases and J shed 5 bases, with 14 bases lying between them. In germline, CDR1 is SGHVS, CDR2 FQNEAQ. CDR3 length: 17 amino acids. CDR3 bases: TGTGCCAGCAGCTTAGCGCGACAGTACTATGATAATTCACCCCTCCACTTT. Amino acid sequence: CASSLARQYYDNSPLHF. The full variable domain, with the rest looked up from reference TRBV7-8 and TRBJ1-6, is GAGVSQSPRYKVAKRGQDVALRCDPISGHVSLFWYQQALGQGPEFLTYFQNEAQLDKSGLPSDRFFAERPEGSVSTLKIQRTQQEDSAVYLCASSLARQYYDNSPLHFGNGTRLTVT.